The 10 T cell receptor beta chains below all came from one sample that was sequenced in a study of post-analysis software for immune sequencing data. Findings of the study overall: There were several TRBV segments more frequent in patients than controls, and TRBV5-6, TRBV5-1 and TRBV20-1 were among them.

These receptors have no known antigen. cDNA libraries of TCR beta carried unique molecular identifiers. TCRdb reprocessed the PCR reads via MiXCR and lists one record per CDR3 protein. The sample consists of roughly 400,000 distinct CDR3 sequences, about 39% of them appearing once. The sample consisted of blood. The origin of the receptors is a girl between 2 and 10 years old with multiple sclerosis.

The V call is TRBV20-1, the J call TRBJ2-5; a weak D match, TRBD1 (6 bases). The CDR3 consists of 15 residues. CDR1 and CDR2 from the germline V gene are DFQATT and SNEGSKA (reference sequence). Trimming took off 3 bases at V and 11 bases at J, with 25 bases between the two ends. The CDR3 nucleotides are TGCAGTGCTAGGACCTTAGGGGGACCTGATATGGCGCAGTACTTC. Its translation: CSARTLGGPDMAQYF.

In this sample, this clonotype turned up a few times. CDR3 coding DNA: TGTGCCAGCAGCGGAGGAGGGGGTTATAGCAATCAGCCCCAGCATTTT. Translation: CASSGGGGYSNQPQHF. The chain recombines TRBV9 with TRBJ1-5, with D possibly TRBD1 on 6 matching bases. Germline V CDR1 and CDR2: SGDLS, YYNGEE. Trimming left V 3 bases short and J 0 bases short, with 13 bases between. The CDR3 runs 16 residues.

The V call is TRBV20-1, the J call TRBJ2-1, with 10 bases lining up with TRBD2. With V trimmed by 1 base and J by 6 bases, 3 bases remained unmatched. The CDR3 runs 14 residues. Germline loops: CDR1 DFQATT, CDR2 SNEGSKA (reference sequence). The DNA of the CDR3 is TGCAGTGCTAGAGGACTAGCGGGTTTCAATGAGCAGTTCTTC. The encoded protein is CSARGLAGFNEQFF.

The rearrangement uses TRBV5-1 and TRBJ2-1; 12 bases are a match to TRBD2. J lost 0 bases, V lost 4 bases, and 2 bases had no gene match. CDR1 and CDR2 (germline): SGHRS, YFSETQ. The CDR3 loop spans 16 amino acids. CDR3 protein: CASSPGLAGSYNEQFF. In nucleotides, the CDR3 is TGCGCCAGCAGCCCGGGACTAGCGGGCTCCTACAATGAGCAGTTCTTC.

This clonotype was counted many times. Given a much more abundant clone one base away, this may be a read error. The V and J genes are TRBV11-2 and TRBJ2-1; D is unresolved. Germline CDR1 SGHAT, CDR2 FQNNGV. The CDR3 totals 15 residues. Deletions cut 5 bases from V and 6 bases from J, with 17 bases between. The CDR3 DNA is TGTGCCAGCAGCCCTCAGGACGGATTTTGCAATGAGCAGTTCTTC. Translation: CASSPQDGFCNEQFF.

The chain links TRBV20-1 to TRBJ2-2; 7 bases match TRBD2. The CDR3 is 16 residues long. CDR1 is DFQATT and CDR2 is SNEGSKA in the germline V gene (reference sequence). The ends lost 2 bases at V and 4 bases at J; junction bases unmatched: 10. CDR3: CSARRPSGGATGELFF. CDR3 nucleotides: TGCAGTGCTAGACGTCCTAGCGGAGGGGCCACCGGGGAGCTGTTTTTT.

There are a few counts of this clonotype. The chain couples TRBV7-2 to TRBJ2-7; a weak D match, TRBD1 (6 bases). CDR3 size: 17 residues. Germline assignment: CDR1 SGHTA and CDR2 FQGNSA. V lost 1 base and J lost 0, with 16 bases in between. This CDR3 is CASSLEVWTANSYEQYF. The CDR3 bases are TGTGCCAGCAGCTTAGAAGTGTGGACAGCGAACTCCTACGAGCAGTACTTC.

The V call is TRBV4-2, the J call TRBJ2-5; 14 bases match TRBD2. J lost 2 bases, V lost 1 base, and 3 bases had no gene match. CDR1 is LGHNA, CDR2 YNFKEQ, per germline. This CDR3 has 17 amino acids. Written as DNA, the CDR3 is TGTGCCAGCAGCCAAGGCTGGACTAGCGGGGGGCAAGAGACCCAGTACTTC. It encodes CASSQGWTSGGQETQYF.

This clonotype was seen a handful of times. The chain couples TRBV29-1 to TRBJ1-5, with TRBD1 matching over 7 bases. Trimming took 3 bases from V and 1 from J; bases not matched to a gene: 3. Germline CDR1 reads SQVTM; CDR2 reads ANQGSEA. This CDR3 contains 14 residues. The CDR3 DNA sequence: TGCAGCGTTGATACAGGGGTGAGCAATCAGCCCCAGCATTTT. Protein: CSVDTGVSNQPQHF.

The chain combines TRBV4-1 with TRBJ2-7; 10 bases align to TRBD1. Trimming at V came to 0 bases and at J to 1 base, leaving 6 bases not matched to a gene. CDR1 and CDR2 (germline): MGHRA, YSYEKL. The CDR3 sequence is 17 residues long. The CDR3 is CASSQDQGTGASYEQYF. The CDR3 nucleotides are TGCGCCAGCAGCCAAGATCAAGGGACAGGGGCGTCCTACGAGCAGTACTTC.